What follows are 17 T cell receptor beta chains derived from one specimen sequenced in a study of T cell changes during pregnancy in multiple sclerosis. Profiling relied on immunoSEQ multiplex PCR, and the TCRdb table lists in-frame clones only, not all of them. The repertoire holds fewer than 75,000 clones, with more than 85% as singletons. The sample in question was peripheral blood, obtained in the second trimester of pregnancy. The source is a female donor with multiple sclerosis, enrolled in a pregnancy study.

This chain joins TRBV2 and TRBJ1-5; 9 nucleotides line up with TRBD1. J lost 7 bases, V lost 2 bases, and 21 bases had no gene match. The CDR3 spans 20 residues. CDR1 is SNHLY, CDR2 FYNNEI, per germline. CDR3 amino acids: CASSEPPGTGSYRGIQPQHF. The CDR3 nucleotides are TGTGCCAGCAGTGAACCCCCCGGGACAGGGTCCTACCGAGGTATACAGCCCCAGCATTTT.

The chain has TRBV7-2 and TRBJ2-1; 10 positions agree with TRBD2. The germline CDR1 and CDR2 sequences are SGHTA and FQGNSA. V lost 2 bases and J lost 3; bases outside the gene matches: 4. The CDR3 length is 16 residues. The CDR3 region has the DNA TGTGCCAGCAGCTTAATAGCGGGGGGTAGCTACAATGAGCAGTTCTTC. The encoded protein is CASSLIAGGSYNEQFF.

This clone was recorded only once. The chain has TRBV7-9 and TRBJ2-7; 7 bases are shared with TRBD1. Germline values: CDR1 SEHNR, CDR2 FQNEAQ (reference sequence). The J segment lost 5 bases and the V segment lost 5 bases, leaving 6 bases of the junction unmatched. The CDR3 covers 13 residues. In DNA form, the CDR3 reads TGTGCCAGCAGCCCTGGGACAGAACACGAGCAGTACTTC. Translation gives CASSPGTEHEQYF. Combining the CDR3 with reference TRBV7-9 and TRBJ2-7 gives the whole variable domain DTGVSQNPRHKITKRGQNVTFRCDPISEHNRLYWYRQTLGQGPEFLTYFQNEAQLEKSRLLSDRFSAERPKGSFSTLEIQRTEQGDSAMYLCASSPGTEHEQYFGPGTRLTVT.

This rearrangement joins TRBV11-3 to TRBJ2-7; D call uncertain. Per germline, CDR1 SGHNT and CDR2 YENEEA. The V and J ends lost 1 base and 3 bases respectively, with 10 bases between them. The CDR3 sequence is 14 residues long. CDR3: CASSLVGSSYEQYF. CDR3 sequence (DNA): TGTGCCAGCAGCTTAGTGGGCAGTAGCTACGAGCAGTACTTC.

This clone came up a few times. J is TRBJ2-7 and V is TRBV19, with TRBD1 matching over 7 bases. Germline CDR1 LNHDA, CDR2 SQIVND (reference sequence). This CDR3 has 12 residues. The V segment lost 4 bases and the J segment 5 bases; nucleotides outside the gene matches: 2. The CDR3 reads CASSRQGNEQYF. In nucleotides, the CDR3 is TGTGCCAGTAGTAGACAGGGCAACGAGCAGTACTTC.

This rearrangement joins TRBV4-3 to TRBJ2-3; 8 bases map to TRBD2. The V segment lost 4 bases and the J segment 2 bases; nucleotides outside the gene matches: 14. The CDR3 runs 18 residues. Looked up from germline, CDR1 is LGHNA and CDR2 is YSLEER. This CDR3 is CASSPYIGPAGVTDTQYF. CDR3 DNA sequence: TGCGCCAGCAGCCCCTATATAGGTCCAGCGGGGGTCACAGATACGCAGTATTTT.

In the case of this clone: The same CDR3 is also encoded by other DNA sequences in this sample. The V gene is TRBV18, the J gene TRBJ1-5, with D perhaps TRBD1 (6 bases). The V and J ends lost 5 bases and 4 bases respectively, with 12 bases between them. Germline values: CDR1 KGHSH, CDR2 LQKENI. This CDR3 has 14 residues. CDR3 DNA sequence: TGTGCCAGCTCAACCCAAGACAGGAATCAGCCCCAGCATTTT. It codes for CASSTQDRNQPQHF.

The chain carries TRBV6-5 and TRBJ2-7; TRBD1 matches 10 bases. The CDR3 runs 14 residues. Germline V gene lookup returns CDR1 MNHEY and CDR2 SVGAGI. V was clipped by 5 bases and J by 7 bases; unmatched bases: 8. CDR3 region: CASSRQGADLEQYF. Here the CDR3 DNA reads TGTGCCAGCAGTCGACAGGGGGCGGATTTAGAGCAGTACTTC.

V usage is TRBV7-9 and J usage is TRBJ2-1, with D possibly matching TRBD2 (5 bases). The CDR3 is made up of 17 amino acids. V lost 5 bases and J 0 bases, leaving 17 bases between the germline ends. Per germline, CDR1 SEHNR and CDR2 FQNEAQ (reference sequence). The CDR3, as DNA: TGTGCCAGCAGCCCCCCCGGACTGTTTAGCTCCTACAATGAGCAGTTCTTC. Its protein is CASSPPGLFSSYNEQFF.

This chain joins TRBV5-4 and TRBJ2-2, with D perhaps matching TRBD2 (5 bases). Germline CDR1 reads SGHNT; CDR2 reads YYREEE (reference sequence). The CDR3 is 14 residues long. V was clipped by 1 base and J by 7 bases, with 11 bases between them. The CDR3 DNA reads TGTGCCAGCAGCTTGACCGGGGATCGCGGGGAGCTGTTTTTT. Translated, it gives CASSLTGDRGELFF.

This rearrangement joins TRBV6-5 to TRBJ2-7; D may be TRBD2 (5 bases). Trimming took off 0 bases at V and 2 bases at J, with 14 bases between the two ends. Germline V gives CDR1 MNHEY, CDR2 SVGAGI. The CDR3 loop spans 16 amino acids. This CDR3 reads CASSYSSSRGAYEQYF. CDR3 DNA: TGTGCCAGCAGTTACTCGAGTAGTCGGGGAGCCTACGAGCAGTACTTC.

The V gene is TRBV18, the J gene TRBJ2-1; D is uncertain. V lost 5 bases to trimming and J lost 9 bases, with 8 bases between them. From germline, CDR1 is KGHSH and CDR2 LQKENI. The CDR3 length is 11 residues. Written as DNA, the CDR3 is TGTGCCAGCTCAACAAGTGGTGAGCAGTTCTTC. Amino acid sequence: CASSTSGEQFF.

The chain couples TRBV6-1 to TRBJ2-2; a weak D match, TRBD2 (6 bases). V was pared by 4 bases and J by 3 bases, with 9 bases between. Germline loops: CDR1 MNHNS, CDR2 SASEGT. This CDR3 is built from 14 residues. The CDR3 here is CASSVGGHTGELFF. The DNA for the CDR3 is TGTGCCAGCAGTGTGGGGGGACACACCGGGGAGCTGTTTTTT.

The rearrangement links TRBV6-5 to TRBJ1-1; TRBD1 is a possible D gene (5 bases). Trimming removed 6 bases from V and 4 bases from J, with 12 bases in between. Germline V CDR1 and CDR2: MNHEY, SVGAGI. The CDR3 has 13 amino acids. The CDR3 region is CASRQGETTEAFF. The CDR3 DNA reads TGTGCCAGCAGGCAAGGGGAAACCACTGAAGCTTTCTTT.

The chain carries TRBV7-3 and TRBJ2-2, with TRBD1 as a possible D gene (6 bases). The CDR3 runs 16 residues. Trimming stripped 5 bases from V and 0 bases from J, with 13 bases between. Germline CDR1 SGHTA, CDR2 FQGTGA. For the CDR3, the DNA is TGTGCCAGCAGCCGGGCCAGGACAGCGAACACCGGGGAGCTGTTTTTT. Translated: CASSRARTANTGELFF.

This clone was picked up one time. The chain uses TRBV2 and TRBJ1-5; TRBD1 agrees at 11 bases. Germline lookup yields CDR1 SNHLY and CDR2 FYNNEI. The CDR3 sequence is 14 residues long. Germline trimming cut 8 bases from V and 7 bases from J; bases unmatched to any gene: 7. The CDR3 coding sequence is TGTGCCAGCGGTGGACAGGGGGCCAGACAGCCCCAGCATTTT. It translates to CASGGQGARQPQHF.

This chain links TRBV4-3 with TRBJ2-3; D unresolved. Germline-derived CDR1 and CDR2 are LGHNA and YSLEER. The CDR3 is made up of 13 amino acids. V dropped 0 bases and J dropped 5 bases, with 6 bases sitting between them. CDR3 in amino acids: CASSQESVDTQYF. The CDR3 DNA reads as TGCGCCAGCAGCCAAGAATCCGTAGATACGCAGTATTTT.